This T cell receptor (beta chain) was captured in a study of blood T cell repertoires in COVID-19. Study overall: The United States, Italy and Spain supplied acute and convalescent COVID-19 samples. PBMCs, B-cell-depleted T cells, or T cells were the source of the cDNA or gDNA that made up the material.

Original processing notes: Researchers report that nucleated cell counts were estimated from reference gene primer amplification. Repertoires were generated with immunoSEQ multiplex PCR, while TCRdb's copy carries only in-frame clones and drops some. V and J calls and clone size are given by that table; D and trimming were obtained from the DNA. The sample contains approximately 90,000 clones, roughly 83% of which appear only once. The CDR3 is made up of 14 amino acids. CDR1 and CDR2 (germline): SGHRS, YFSETQ. V was pared by 0 bases and J by 8 bases, with 14 bases between. The receptor's source is a human donor in a cohort sampled during active COVID-19. Sequences were obtained from peripheral blood. The chain combines TRBV5-1 with TRBJ1-2; D call uncertain. The CDR3: CASSLEYLGEGYTF. CDR3 DNA sequence: TGCGCCAGCAGCTTGGAGTATCTGGGAGAAGGCTACACCTTC.